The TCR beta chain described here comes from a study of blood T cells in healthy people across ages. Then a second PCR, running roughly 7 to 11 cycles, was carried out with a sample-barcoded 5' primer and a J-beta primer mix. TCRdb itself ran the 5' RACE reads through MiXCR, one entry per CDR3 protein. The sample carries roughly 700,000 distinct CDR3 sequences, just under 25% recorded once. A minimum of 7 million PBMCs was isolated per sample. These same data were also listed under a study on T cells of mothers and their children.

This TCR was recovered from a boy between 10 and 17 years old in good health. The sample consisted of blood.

In nucleotides, the CDR3 is TGTGCCACAAGGGTTGTCGGGACAGGGGACCACGAGCAGTACTTC. It codes for CATRVVGTGDHEQYF. The chain uses TRBV19 and TRBJ2-7, with 10 bases lining up with TRBD1. This CDR3 has 15 residues. CDR1 and CDR2 from the germline V gene are LNHDA and SQIVND (reference sequence). The ends lost 10 bases at V and 5 bases at J; junction bases unmatched: 14.